The sequence of this T cell receptor (beta chain) was determined in a study of T cell responses to AZD1222 COVID-19 vaccine. In the case of this clone: Its antigen is unidentified.

V lost 4 bases and J lost 5, with 17 bases in between. This CDR3 has 15 residues. Germline assignment: CDR1 MNHEY and CDR2 SVGEGT. Study-wide findings and caveats: Repertoires were collected only later (after the peak T cell response had occurred). Spike-wide coverage was observed for vaccine-associated CD4 TCRs, with dominant responses at 160-218 and 743-854. Two AZD1222 doses significantly raised spike-specific TCR breadth and depth over controls. White British people made up most donors, females outnumbered males, and clonal diversity was possibly underestimated.

This table comes from immunoSEQ multiplex PCR, and its TCRdb copy is limited to in-frame clones, with some not included. This table holds some 150,000 clones, more than 90% found once. The receptor was derived from an adult in good health. The chain uses TRBV6-2 or TRBV6-3 and TRBJ1-1, with no clear D. The starting material was peripheral blood, obtained on day 0 of AZD1222 vaccination. CDR3 DNA sequence: TGTGCCAGCAGTTTCCCGGCCACCACGGGGACTGAAGCTTTCTTT. It is translated as CASSFPATTGTEAFF.